A selection of T cell receptor beta chains follows, all from one sample in a study of blood T cell repertoires in COVID-19. Here immunoSEQ multiplex PCR was the method, and the copy in TCRdb shows in-frame clones only, minus some. The sample shows tens of thousands of clones, approximately 83% of them seen only once. The specimen sequenced was peripheral blood. These receptors came from an older man with acute or convalescent COVID-19. The CDR3 runs from the conserved cysteine through the conserved F or W.

v_call cdr3_aa
TRBV12-3/TRBV12-4 CASSRSRGRGYTF
TRBV7-9 CASSLGTGGGHEQFF
TRBV5-6 CASSSAGARDTQYF
TRBV7-9 CASSLGTGLEQFF
TRBV9 CASSLFWTSGYNEQFF
TRBV5-1 CASSFGASGSIGEQYF
TRBV7-2 CASTGQAYTEAFF
TRBV12-5 CASGLSGAYNEQFF
TRBV2 CASRQGTASNYGYTF
TRBV19 CASSIDLTDTGVHTGELFF
TRBV7-2 CASSSQSGGRSYEQYF
TRBV21-1 CASSLNTEAFF
TRBV6-2/TRBV6-3 CASSYPAGNTEAFF
TRBV7-9 CASSPTSGRRYNEQFF
TRBV5-1 CASSLAGVRTGELFF
TRBV6-1 CASSEHIARSYEQYF
TRBV5-1 CASSLDTANTGELFF
TRBV2 CASTGDRNSPLHF
TRBV3-1/TRBV3-2 CASSLRGASRNEQFF
TRBV6-5 CASSRGSTGSGGYTF
TRBV5-5 CASSLAGNPNYGYTF
TRBV18 CASSDSGRNIQYF
TRBV5-1 CASSLASGNTEAFF
TRBV5-1 CASSLGQAYTGELFF
TRBV9 CASSVGPNTEAFF
TRBV3-1/TRBV3-2 CASRTTGAGEAFF
TRBV13 CASSKLAGGLYNEQFF
TRBV5-6 CASSSTSGEGGGTDTQYF
TRBV6-5 CASGTSGSGTDTQYF
TRBV12-3/TRBV12-4 CASSWTGGGGYTF
TRBV6-1 CASSEETGSGYTF
TRBV5-5 CASSLAGEYGYTF
TRBV12-5 CASGSGLANTDTQYF
TRBV3-1/TRBV3-2 CASSQYSGYGYTF
TRBV6-2/TRBV6-3 CASSYSQSGIRGFEQYF
TRBV5-5 CASSLGQGLLNTGELFF
TRBV13 CATDRQNYNEQFF
TRBV29-1 CSVDKASGGRGLF
TRBV19 CASRPDRGSNQPQHF
TRBV29-1 CSVASGFEQFF
TRBV11-3 CASRAGTGLNTEAFF
TRBV18 CASSPFLAADTQYF